The T cell receptor (beta chain) under discussion was sequenced for a study of neurological immune-mediated disorders (dated by TCRdb to 2018 to 2020). About the full investigation: Peripheral blood TCR-beta repertoires from patients with HTLV-I-associated myelopathy (HAM/TSP), patients with multiple sclerosis, and healthy controls were compared in the study using UMI-based sequencing. Alongside PBMC samples, the set of 106 TCR-beta libraries contained longitudinal samples, technical triplicates, and paired CD4+ and CD8+ T-cell subsets that had been sorted. Longitudinal HAM/TSP and healthy donors had 3 time-points each (about 3-45 month intervals). Of the approximately 68 subjects in the cohort, some 14 were HAM/TSP patients, approximately 34 were multiple sclerosis patients, and some 20 were healthy controls.

cDNA was synthesized by template-switch 5'RACE using a primer with a 10-nucleotide random unique molecular identifier that tagged each TCR transcript. Every sequencing run covered 15-18 subjects and yielded more than 170 million TCR-beta sequences. The RNeasy kit was used to extract total RNA. Using the KAPA Real-time Library Amplification kit, TCR-beta VDJ regions were amplified with primers for the TCR constant region and the 5'RACE anchor. A first PCR added sample indexes and Illumina adaptors, after which a second PCR increased the library yield. After Ampure bead purification, the TCR product of roughly 650 bp was size-selected on a 2% E-gel SizeSelection system. Before pooling, library quality was checked on a Bioanalyzer, concentration was measured with Qubit, and libraries were quantified with the Kapa Library Quantification kit. An Illumina HiSeq 2500 sequenced the libraries paired-end 2 x 150 bp. To increase sequence diversity, about 23-32% phiX was spiked into each library pool. In the source study's methods: The UMI-based MiGEC pipeline processed quality-filtered reads and removed over 75% of raw TCR sequences during error correction. VDJ genes were aligned to IMGT germline references, and each clonotype was defined by a unique CDR3 amino acid sequence together with V-J genes. Clonal expansion, Shannon diversity and CDR3 relatedness were evaluated with VDJtools (CalcPairwiseDistances, ClusterSamples), while phylogenetic trees were built in CLCbio workbench. A clone was classed as expanded if it had 8 or more unique UMIs, a cutoff based on coefficient-of-variation modelling across technical triplicates. Through fastp at Q25 and MiXCR, TCRdb rebuilt clones from the public reads, retaining in-frame beta chains. Rows with one shared CDR3 protein collapse into an entry with the most common genes and DNA. The authors' filters were not applied to this entry. The sample profile shows about 60,000 distinct CDR3 sequences; around 9.7% of them were found once. Approximately 13% of the sample comes from the top ten.

The V end gives up 6 bases and the J end 2 bases, leaving 12 bases in the junction not matched to a gene. The germline V gene (reference sequence) yields DFQATT for CDR1 and SNEGSKA for CDR2. The CDR3 runs 16 residues from the cysteine to the phenylalanine. The CDR3 DNA has 48 bases and is translated from base 1. This clonotype was seen many times. Its recognized antigen is unknown. Base-call qualities are not available, and no considerably larger clone is one nucleotide away. On the study overall, not on this receptor specifically: The highest TCR clonal expansion was observed in HAM/TSP patients, whereas the lowest was observed in MS patients, even when compared with healthy controls. No identical CDR3 amino acid sequences were shared among expanded clones across subjects, suggesting private TCR-beta repertoires in all groups.

The sample's time point label, in plain terms: longitudinal time-point 2. Healthy controls were blood bank volunteers in Maryland, USA. Libraries from unsorted PBMCs were made from 2 million PBMCs kept in RNAlater at -80 degrees C until RNA extraction. Peripheral blood was subjected to Ficoll-Hypaque density gradient centrifugation to isolate PBMCs, which were then cryopreserved in liquid nitrogen. The sequenced sample was PBMCs. This clonotype was obtained from a young man in good health. The chain uses TRBV20-1 and TRBJ2-1; TRBD1 fits 8 bases in the junction. The DNA is as follows: TGCAGTGCAACAGGGACAGGTCAGGGGGCCTACAATGAGCAGTTCTTC. Translation gives CSATGTGQGAYNEQFF.